This TCR beta chain emerged from a study of T cell clones after liver transplantation. Study in general: Samples came from ITN030ST, which attempted immunosuppression withdrawal within 2 years of liver transplantation. Study-wide results and limits: Rather than being deleted, graft donor-reactive T cells may have moved into the graft. A larger donor-reactive than third-party decline suggested partial antigen-specific deletion. In two subjects, few donor cells limited the measurable donor-reactive repertoire.

Of note for this clone: The antigen remains undetermined.

Germline CDR1 reads SGHVS; CDR2 reads FNYEAQ. This CDR3 spans 15 amino acids. V was pared by 2 bases and J by 4 bases, with 4 bases of the junction left unmatched. The method was immunoSEQ multiplex PCR; TCRdb's version includes in-frame clones alone and lacks a portion of them. The table records approximately 68,000 clones, about four fifths of them present only once. The chain joins TRBV7-6 to TRBJ2-3; 9 bases align to TRBD2. The clonotype originates from a human donor who received a liver transplant. The sequencing here drew on CD4+ T cells from blood, taken before liver transplant. The DNA of the CDR3 is TGTGCCAGCAGCTTAAGGCGGGAGGGGGCAGATACGCAGTATTTT. This encodes CASSLRREGADTQYF.